The 22 T cell receptor beta chains below come from one sample, sequenced in a study of human CD8 memory T cell subsets. UMI-labeled 5' RACE was used to make TCR beta libraries. Reprocessing the 5' RACE reads, TCRdb reports a single entry for every CDR3 protein and omits DNA. With more than 10,000 distinct CDR3 sequences in the sample, the ten largest clones hold 15%. Sequencing was done on a sample of CD8+ stem-like memory T cells (TSCM and TCM) sorted from PBMCs. Described subset: stem-like memory CD8 T cells (TSTEM), CCR7+ PD-1- TIGIT-. All receptors come from a human donor in good health.

The V and J genes are TRBV7-9 and TRBJ2-5; TCRdb returns TRBD2, unconfirmable since there is no DNA. CDR1 SEHNR and CDR2 FQNEAQ come from the germline V gene (reference sequence). The CDR3 contains 14 residues. The CDR3 spells CASSSTGGEETQYF.

J is TRBJ2-7 and V is TRBV3-1; TCRdb returns TRBD1, unconfirmable since there is no DNA. The CDR3 is made up of 17 amino acids. Germline-derived CDR1 and CDR2 are LGHDT and YNNKEL (reference sequence). CDR3 region: CASSQPPYGSVSYEQYF.

V gene TRBV19 combines with J gene TRBJ2-1; the D call of TRBD2 rests on TCRdb alone, since no DNA is present to check it. CDR1 is LNHDA and CDR2 is SQIVND in the germline V gene (reference sequence). This CDR3 spans 14 amino acids. CDR3 protein: CASSRLATYNEQFF.

The chain couples TRBV6-5 to TRBJ2-3; the D gene TCRdb calls, TRBD2, cannot be checked with no DNA. The CDR3 is 17 amino acids. Per the germline V gene, CDR1 is MNHEY and CDR2 is SVGAGI. The chain's CDR3 is CASSLRAIAGDTDTQYF.

This sequence joins TRBV21-1 and TRBJ1-3; TCRdb outputs TRBD1, but without DNA this stays unchecked. TRBV21-1 is a pseudogene locus. CDR3 length: 13 residues. CDR3 protein: CAIGQGRGNTIYF.

According to its frequency, this clonotype is medium-sized. The chain links TRBV7-8 to TRBJ2-3; lacking DNA, the TRBD1 call made by TCRdb goes unchecked. The CDR3 extends over 12 amino acids. The germline V gene has CDR1 SGHVS and CDR2 FQNEAQ. The CDR3 region is CASSLRADTQYF.

CDR3 sequence reads: CASSPIWTANTGELFF. The chain employs TRBV5-6 and TRBJ2-2; TCRdb's D call, TRBD1, is unchecked because there is no DNA. The germline V gene has CDR1 SGHDT and CDR2 YYEEEE. This CDR3 region has 16 residues.

V is TRBV29-1 and J is TRBJ1-2. Germline-derived CDR1 and CDR2 are SQVTM and ANQGSEA. This CDR3 spans 14 amino acids. The chain's CDR3 is CSAAVSEANYGYTF. The full variable domain, in which reference TRBV29-1 and TRBJ1-2 provide the parts outside the CDR3, is SAVISQKPSRDICQRGTSLTIQCQVDSQVTMMFWYRQQPGQSLTLIATANQGSEATYESGFVIDKFPISRPNLTFSTLTVSNMSPEDSSIYLCSAAVSEANYGYTFGSGTRLTVV.

This clonotype counts as medium-sized by frequency. This chain uses TRBV7-6 with TRBJ2-2. CDR1 is SGHVS and CDR2 is FNYEAQ in the germline V gene. The CDR3 has 12 residues. The chain's CDR3 is CASSRSGGELFF.

The V gene is TRBV5-5, the J gene TRBJ2-5; the D call from TCRdb, TRBD2, cannot be confirmed without DNA. The CDR3 loop spans 15 amino acids. Germline V gene data show CDR1 as SGHKS and CDR2 as YYEKEE (reference sequence). The CDR3 is CASSWGASGQETQYF.

J is TRBJ2-1 and V is TRBV5-4; the D call of TRBD2 rests on TCRdb alone, since no DNA is present to check it. CDR1 and CDR2 (germline): SGHNT, YYREEE (reference sequence). The CDR3 spans 13 residues. CDR3 sequence reads: CASSSGTFNEQFF.

J is TRBJ2-1 and V is TRBV20-1. This CDR3 comprises 14 residues. Germline loops: CDR1 DFQATT, CDR2 SNEGSKA (reference sequence). CDR3: CSANPRTAYNEQFF.

The rearrangement links TRBV5-6 to TRBJ2-1; no DNA is available, so the TRBD2 call from TCRdb remains unchecked. Germline V gives CDR1 SGHDT, CDR2 YYEEEE. The CDR3 extends over 12 amino acids. The CDR3 protein is CASSELAGEQFF.

This clonotype registers medium-sized (0.01 to 0.1%) by frequency. V usage is TRBV3-1 and J usage is TRBJ1-2. CDR1 LGHDT and CDR2 YNNKEL come from the germline V gene (reference sequence). The CDR3 spans 14 residues. CDR3 region: CASSPGVRSYGYTF.

The rearrangement uses TRBV24-1 and TRBJ2-1. CDR3 length: 14 residues. Germline V gene sequence: CDR1 KGHDR, CDR2 SFDVKD. The CDR3 reads CATSGEKNYNEQFF.

The V gene is TRBV12-3 or TRBV12-4, the J gene TRBJ2-7; no DNA is available, so the TRBD1 call from TCRdb remains unchecked. CDR3 length: 13 amino acids. The CDR3 region is CASREAGTERKYF.

V gene TRBV29-1 combines with J gene TRBJ2-7; TCRdb calls TRBD1, which cannot be checked without DNA. The CDR3 has 16 residues. Per germline, CDR1 SQVTM and CDR2 ANQGSEA. CDR3 in amino acids: CSVEDDRGEKDYEQYF.

The chain uses TRBV9 and TRBJ2-7. CDR3 length: 11 amino acids. Germline CDR1 reads SGDLS; CDR2 reads YYNGEE. The CDR3 region is CASSVGYEQYF.

This chain joins TRBV3-1 and TRBJ2-2. The CDR3 length is 13 residues. Germline lookup yields CDR1 LGHDT and CDR2 YNNKEL (reference sequence). The CDR3 is CASSQAGSGELFF. The full variable domain, in which reference TRBV3-1 and TRBJ2-2 provide the parts outside the CDR3, is DTAVSQTPKYLVTQMGNDKSIKCEQNLGHDTMYWYKQDSKKFLKIMFSYNNKELIINETVPNRFSPKSPDKAHLNLHINSLELGDSAVYFCASSQAGSGELFFGEGSRLTVL.

Measured by frequency, this clonotype is medium-sized. The J gene is TRBJ1-1, the V gene TRBV27; the D call from TCRdb, TRBD1, cannot be confirmed without DNA. The CDR3 loop spans 16 amino acids. CDR1 and CDR2 from the germline V gene are MNHEY and SMNVEV (reference sequence). CDR3 sequence: CASSLSRDTGWTEAFF.

This clonotype shows up as medium-sized by frequency. This chain connects TRBV30 to TRBJ1-1. CDR1 GTSNPN and CDR2 SVGIG come from the germline V gene (reference sequence). The CDR3 runs to 13 residues. CDR3 region: CAWSVSRDTEAFF.

V gene TRBV5-1 combines with J gene TRBJ2-6; TCRdb outputs TRBD1, but without DNA this stays unchecked. Germline loops: CDR1 SGHRS, CDR2 YFSETQ. The CDR3 spans 14 residues. CDR3: CASSDRAGANVLTF.